A selection of T cell receptor beta chains follows, all from one sample in a study of T-cell memory formation after mild COVID-19. TCRdb redid the calling of the 5' RACE reads with MiXCR, one entry per CDR3 protein. This sample yields 260,000 or so distinct CDR3 sequences, of which over 15% are seen a single time; roughly 21% belongs to the top ten. The material sequenced was PBMCs or a T cell subset sorted from them (not recorded which). The receptors shown here come from a man aged 18 to 30 who had mild COVID-19 (a few samples of this study predate the infection). Cell type and time point are not known. The CDR3 runs from the conserved cysteine through the conserved F or W. A D gene is named only where the DNA matches it firmly. Size tells how often a clone was seen (once, few, many) or the class of an expanded clone, and some rows leave it out.

j_call d_call clone_size v_call cdr3_nt cdr3_aa
TRBJ1-1 . many TRBV7-2 TGTGCCAGCAGCGTCTATTCTCGGGCTGAAGCTTTCTTT CASSVYSRAEAFF
TRBJ1-5 . few TRBV12-3/TRBV12-4 TGTGCCAGCAGTTTAGGAAGGCCCCAGCATTTT CASSLGRPQHF
TRBJ1-1 TRBD1 few TRBV7-2 TGTGCCAGCAGCCCATGGGGAGGGGGCCTACGAGAAGCTTTCTTT CASSPWGGGLREAFF
TRBJ2-3 TRBD1 few TRBV18 TGTGCCAGCTCACGGACAGGGGCACAGGATACGCAGTATTTT CASSRTGAQDTQYF
TRBJ2-5 . many TRBV7-9 TGTGCCAGCAGCTTAGGCCCGGACTCCCAAGAGACCCAGTACTTC CASSLGPDSQETQYF
TRBJ1-4 . . TRBV7-8 TGTGCCAGCAGCTTAGTTCGACTTCCAACTAATGAAAAACTGTTTTTT CASSLVRLPTNEKLFF
TRBJ1-1 . . TRBV24-1 TGTGCCACCAGTGACCCCCAAAAGACTTTCTTT CATSDPQKTFF
TRBJ1-5 . . TRBV12-3/TRBV12-4 TGTGCCAGCAGTCCAAAACTGTTCAATCAGCCCCAGCATTTT CASSPKLFNQPQHF
TRBJ1-1 . . TRBV6-1 TGTGCCAGCCACCTCCCGACAGTACCCGGCCAGAACACTGAAGCTTTCTTT CASHLPTVPGQNTEAFF
TRBJ2-3 . few TRBV4-3 TGCGCCAGCAGCCAAGAGCCACAGGGCACAGATACGCAGTATTTT CASSQEPQGTDTQYF
TRBJ1-2 . . TRBV12-3/TRBV12-4 TGTGCCAGTTGGGGGTACTATGGCTACACCTTC CASWGYYGYTF
TRBJ1-6 TRBD1 . TRBV4-1 TGCGCCAGCAGCCAAGAACAGGGGAGATCACCCCTCCACTTT CASSQEQGRSPLHF
TRBJ2-4 . . TRBV12-3/TRBV12-4 TGTGCCAGCAGTCCCGGGAGAGACATTCAGTACTTC CASSPGRDIQYF
TRBJ2-7 . few TRBV10-3 TGTGCCATCAGTGATGGCAGGGCCCACGAGCAGTACTTC CAISDGRAHEQYF
TRBJ1-5 . . TRBV30 TGTGCCTGGAGTGGCAAGATGGCTCAGCCCCAGCATTTT CAWSGKMAQPQHF
TRBJ1-1 . many TRBV5-1 TGCGCCAGCAGCTCGCCGACGGAGAACACTGAAGCTTTCTTT CASSSPTENTEAFF
TRBJ1-1 . . TRBV4-1 TGCGCCAGCAGCCAAGCCCAGAGGGTCACTGAAGCTTTCTTT CASSQAQRVTEAFF
TRBJ2-5 TRBD1 . TRBV29-1 TGCAGCGTGGATCAGGGGGCGTTCGGGGAGACCCAGTACTTC CSVDQGAFGETQYF
TRBJ2-2 . . TRBV12-3/TRBV12-4 TGTGCCAGCAGTTTAGCGGGGGGGCCCGGGGAGCTGTTTTTT CASSLAGGPGELFF
TRBJ1-4 . . TRBV9 TGTGCCAGCAGCGTATCCGGGGATCCTTCAACTAATGAAAAACTGTTTTTT CASSVSGDPSTNEKLFF
TRBJ2-3 . few TRBV11-2 TGTGCCAGCAGCTTACCTAGTAGTACAGATACGCAGTATTTT CASSLPSSTDTQYF
TRBJ2-2 . . TRBV29-1 TGCAGCGCCAAAGGGGGGGAGAACACCGGGGAGCTGTTTTTT CSAKGGENTGELFF
TRBJ1-2 . . TRBV6-5 TGTGCCACTCAGGGGCCTAACTATGGCTACACCTTC CATQGPNYGYTF
TRBJ1-4 TRBD1 few TRBV6-5 TGTGCCAGCAGTTACTTGACAGGGGCGGGAAAACTGTTTTTT CASSYLTGAGKLFF
TRBJ2-3 . . TRBV4-1 TGCGCCAGCAGCCAAGAGGTCTGGCCGAACACAGATACGCAGTATTTT CASSQEVWPNTDTQYF
TRBJ2-1 TRBD2 few TRBV6-2/TRBV6-3 TGTGCCAGCGGGGGACTAGCTCTCGATGAGCAGTTCTTC CASGGLALDEQFF
TRBJ1-5 . . TRBV7-9 TGTGCCAGCAGCTTATACAATTATGGGGGGGGCAATCAGCCCCAGCATTTT CASSLYNYGGGNQPQHF
TRBJ1-3 . . TRBV5-1 TGCGCCAGCAGCTTGGACCCGAGCTCTGGAAACACCATATATTTT CASSLDPSSGNTIYF
TRBJ2-3 . few TRBV4-1 TGCGCCAGCAGCCGAATAACAGATACGCAGTATTTT CASSRITDTQYF
TRBJ1-2 . . TRBV15 TGTGCCACCAGCAGAGATCGGTTACCCGTCGGCTACACCTTC CATSRDRLPVGYTF
TRBJ2-1 . once TRBV24-1 TGTGCCACCCAGGGGGGATTTATAGGAACCTACAATGAGCAGTTCTTC CATQGGFIGTYNEQFF
TRBJ2-7 . . TRBV12-3/TRBV12-4 TGTGCCAGCAGTTTCCGGAGAGACAGAGCCTACGAGCAGTACTTC CASSFRRDRAYEQYF
TRBJ2-3 . many TRBV7-2 TGTGCCAGCAGCTCGGGACCCCCGGGAGATACGCAGTATTTT CASSSGPPGDTQYF
TRBJ2-7 . . TRBV7-3 TGTGCCAGCAGCTTAAAGGCCGGCGTCGAGCAGTACTTC CASSLKAGVEQYF
TRBJ1-1 TRBD1 . TRBV6-2/TRBV6-3 TGTGCCAGCAGTTTTAACAGGGGTGAAGCTTTCTTT CASSFNRGEAFF
TRBJ2-3 . . TRBV6-5 TGTGCCAGCAGTTTCTCCCTCGGCAGCGGGGATACGCAGTATTTT CASSFSLGSGDTQYF
TRBJ2-3 . few TRBV9 TGTGCCAGCAGCGTAGTGGGACTCCATTACCGTACAGATACGCAGTATTTT CASSVVGLHYRTDTQYF
TRBJ1-2 . . TRBV20-1 TGCAGTGCTTGGGGGGGGTCAAACTATGGCTACACCTTC CSAWGGSNYGYTF
TRBJ2-7 TRBD2 many TRBV20-1 TGCAGTGCTTTGGGACTAGCGGGTTCCTACGAGCAGTACTTC CSALGLAGSYEQYF
TRBJ2-1 TRBD2 . TRBV4-3 TGCGCCAGCAGCCAAGCGGGACTAGCGCCCGCAGGGTACGACAATGAGCAGTTCTTC CASSQAGLAPAGYDNEQFF
TRBJ1-6 . few TRBV7-2 TGTGCCAGCAGCGCTAACCGGGCTCTGGGTTCACCCCTCCACTTT CASSANRALGSPLHF
TRBJ2-3 . few TRBV12-3/TRBV12-4 TGTGCCAGCAGTTTAGCCATCGCGGGAAATACGCAGTATTTT CASSLAIAGNTQYF